This T cell receptor (beta chain) was sequenced during a study of OX40 agonist ivuxolimab in advanced cancers. Exclusion of a patient followed from autoimmune disease history or systemic immunosuppression. Produced via immunoSEQ multiplex PCR; TCRdb's table is partial and in-frame only. The sample holds around 41,000 clones, 80% to 90% seen once. V gave up 6 bases and J gave up 5 bases, with 5 bases separating them. CDR1 is MDHEN, CDR2 SYDVKM, per germline. This CDR3 has 11 residues. Sequenced material: CD4+ or CD8+ T cells sorted from blood, taken in a trial of the OX40 agonist ivuxolimab. The rearrangement links TRBV28 to TRBJ2-1; the D is unclear. This receptor was taken from an adult with an advanced solid tumor such as melanoma, head and neck, liver or kidney cancer. This CDR3 is CASSPNNEQFF. The CDR3 nucleotides read TGTGCCAGCAGCCCGAACAATGAGCAGTTCTTC.